The 5 T cell receptor beta chains given below trace back to one sample, sequenced in a study of shared clonotypes between healthy human individuals. This table comes from immunoSEQ multiplex PCR, and its TCRdb copy is limited to in-frame clones, with some not included. The sample includes about 2 million clones, about 95% of them seen just once. In the naive CD8 group, cells lacked CD45RO and were positively selected for CCR7, so terminally differentiated effector memory CD45RA+ cells were left out. Sequences were obtained from naive CD8+ T cells sorted from blood. The source is a young man in good health.

This chain links TRBV7-9 with TRBJ2-1; D is unclear. V lost 4 bases to trimming and J lost 6 bases, with 7 bases between them. Germline V gene sequence: CDR1 SEHNR, CDR2 FQNEAQ (reference sequence). This CDR3 comprises 12 residues. CDR3 amino acids: CASSSESNEQFF. The CDR3 DNA sequence: TGTGCCAGCAGCTCCGAAAGCAATGAGCAGTTCTTC.

Comments on this clone: Within the sample, other DNA sequences also encode this same CDR3. The chain uses TRBV2 and TRBJ1-1; TRBD1 matches at 8 bases. Germline CDR1 is SNHLY and CDR2 is FYNNEI. With 8 bases clipped from V and 3 bases from J, the junction kept 8 bases outside the gene matches. The CDR3 is 14 amino acids. The CDR3 region has the DNA TGTGCCAGCTCATCCGGACAGGGCTACACTGAAGCTTTCTTT. Its translation is CASSSGQGYTEAFF.

This rearrangement joins TRBV27 to TRBJ2-7; 13 bases map to TRBD2. The CDR3 loop spans 21 amino acids. Germline V CDR1 and CDR2: MNHEY, SMNVEV (reference sequence). Losses at the gene ends were 6 bases for V and 3 bases for J; bases not matched to a gene: 23. This CDR3 reads CASRMQGLAGIGLHAGYEQYF. The CDR3 DNA reads TGTGCCAGCAGGATGCAGGGACTAGCGGGAATTGGGCTACACGCTGGCTACGAGCAGTACTTC.

The chain joins TRBV4-3 to TRBJ2-1; 7 nucleotides line up with TRBD1. The CDR3 covers 21 residues. CDR1 is LGHNA, CDR2 YSLEER, per germline. The V segment lost 6 bases and the J segment 2 bases; nucleotides outside the gene matches: 25. For the CDR3, the DNA is TGCGCCAGCAGTCCTTCGTACGGTACAGGGGCGCAACTGACACCCTACAATGAGCAGTTCTTC. It yields the protein CASSPSYGTGAQLTPYNEQFF.

CDR3 coding DNA: TGTGCCAGCAGCTTAGGACCCGGGACAGGAGGTAAATACGAGCAGTACTTC. As protein: CASSLGPGTGGKYEQYF. The rearrangement joins TRBV13 to TRBJ2-7; 8 bases agree with TRBD1. Germline-derived CDR1 and CDR2 are PRHDT and FYEKMQ (reference sequence). Trimming cost V 0 bases and J 4 bases; bases outside gene matches: 11. The CDR3 covers 17 residues.